The T cell receptor (beta chain) under discussion was sequenced for a study of long-term antiretroviral therapy in people with HIV. Overall study: Collection of the earliest samples took place about a decade ahead of the 2015 immediate-ART recommendation. General study points: HIV repertoires covered narrower CDR3 length ranges than controls did. All blood samples came from the years 2004 to 2017, possibly under older ART regimens.

V lost 5 bases, J lost 2 bases, and 9 bases lay in between. Germline assignment: CDR1 SGHVS and CDR2 FQNEAQ. The CDR3 is 13 residues long. Concerning this clone: The antigen is unknown.

Survey-level immunoSEQ v3.0 assays were run. TCRdb's table, derived via immunoSEQ multiplex PCR, lists solely in-frame clones and lacks some. The sample comprises fewer than 45,000 clones, roughly 81% of which are singletons, and approximately 5% rests with the top ten. The source was unsorted PBMCs, collected roughly 2.9 years before starting antiretroviral therapy. The origin of this receptor is a woman in her thirties with HIV. The V call is TRBV7-8, the J call TRBJ2-5; no reliable D call. The chain's CDR3 is CASSGDIQETQYF. The CDR3 nucleotides are TGTGCCAGCAGCGGTGACATACAAGAGACCCAGTACTTC.